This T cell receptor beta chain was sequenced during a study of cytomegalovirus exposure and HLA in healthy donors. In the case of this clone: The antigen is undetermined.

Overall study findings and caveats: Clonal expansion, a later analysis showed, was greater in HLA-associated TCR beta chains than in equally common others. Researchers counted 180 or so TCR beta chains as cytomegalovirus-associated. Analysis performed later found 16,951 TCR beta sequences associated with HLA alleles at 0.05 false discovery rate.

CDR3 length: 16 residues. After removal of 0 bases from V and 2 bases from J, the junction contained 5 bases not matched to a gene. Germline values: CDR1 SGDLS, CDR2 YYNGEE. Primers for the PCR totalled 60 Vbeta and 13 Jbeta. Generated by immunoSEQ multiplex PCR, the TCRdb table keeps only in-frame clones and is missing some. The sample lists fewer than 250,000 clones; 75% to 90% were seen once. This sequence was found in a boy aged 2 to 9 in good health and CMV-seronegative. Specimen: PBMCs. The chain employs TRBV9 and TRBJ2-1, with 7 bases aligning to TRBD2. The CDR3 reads CASSVDVGGAYNEQFF. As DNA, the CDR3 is TGTGCCAGCAGCGTAGATGTTGGGGGGGCCTACAATGAGCAGTTCTTC.